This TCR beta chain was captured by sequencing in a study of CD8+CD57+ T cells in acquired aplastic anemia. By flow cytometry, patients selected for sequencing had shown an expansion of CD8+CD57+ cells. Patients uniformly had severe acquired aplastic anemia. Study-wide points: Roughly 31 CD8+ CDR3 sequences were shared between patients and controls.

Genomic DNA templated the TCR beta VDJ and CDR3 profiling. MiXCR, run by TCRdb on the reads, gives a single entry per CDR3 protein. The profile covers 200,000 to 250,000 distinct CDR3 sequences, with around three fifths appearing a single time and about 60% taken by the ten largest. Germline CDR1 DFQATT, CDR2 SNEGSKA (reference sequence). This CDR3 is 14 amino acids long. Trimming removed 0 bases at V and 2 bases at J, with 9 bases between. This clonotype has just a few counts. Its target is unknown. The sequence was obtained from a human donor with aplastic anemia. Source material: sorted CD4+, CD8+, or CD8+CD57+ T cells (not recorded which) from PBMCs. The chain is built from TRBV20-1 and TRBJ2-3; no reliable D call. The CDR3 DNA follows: TGCAGTGCTAGAGATGGTATTAACACAGATACGCAGTATTTT. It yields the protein CSARDGINTDTQYF.